These 17 T cell receptor beta chains came from one sample sequenced in a study of molecular identifiers for immune sequencing clone quantification. TCRdb called the PCR reads again in MiXCR, with one record for every CDR3 protein. The table shows about 320,000 distinct CDR3 sequences, with around 21% occurring only once. Specimen: naive CD8+ T cells from blood, with Jurkat cell RNA spiked in. Stated subset: FACS-sorted CD8+CD4-CCR7+CD45RA+ naive T cells. All receptors derive from a human donor in good health. Some libraries in this study had Jurkat cell RNA spiked in.

This clonotype has more than one count but fewer than ten. At one end the junction does not follow the germline gene, possibly because of a read error. The chain has TRBV6-6 and TRBJ2-1, with 12 bases fitting TRBD2. The CDR3 spans 15 residues. Germline CDR1 reads MNHNY; CDR2 reads SVGAGI (reference sequence). CDR3 residues: CAGSPRTSGDNEQFF. In DNA form, the CDR3 reads TGTGCCGGCAGTCCTAGGACTAGCGGGGACAATGAGCAGTTCTTC.

A remark on this clonotype: A much larger clone lies one base from this, so it may be a read error. The chain employs TRBV27 and TRBJ2-3; 10 bases are shared with TRBD2. Germline trimming cut 7 bases from V and 6 bases from J; bases unmatched to any gene: 7. CDR3 length: 14 amino acids. CDR1 MNHEY and CDR2 SMNVEV come from the germline V gene (reference sequence). DNA for the CDR3: TGTGCCAGCAATCGGGCTAGCGGGGGCGATACGCAGTATTTT. Translated: CASNRASGGDTQYF.

This clonotype has more than one count but fewer than ten. V and J are TRBV4-1 and TRBJ2-1, with TRBD2 as a possible D gene (6 bases). V shed 0 bases and J shed 7 bases, with 16 bases lying between them. The CDR3 extends over 16 amino acids. Germline V gene sequence: CDR1 MGHRA, CDR2 YSYEKL. Here the CDR3 reads CASSQESREGLNEQFF. In DNA, the CDR3 is TGCGCCAGCAGCCAAGAATCGCGGGAAGGGTTGAATGAGCAGTTCTTC.

This clonotype was seen at least ten times. DNA of the CDR3: TGCGCCAGCAGCCAAGACAACGGCTACGAGCAGTACTTC. Translating gives CASSQDNGYEQYF. The chain carries TRBV4-3 and TRBJ2-7; unclear D gene. The V and J ends lost 0 bases and 3 bases respectively, with 6 bases between them. The CDR3 loop spans 13 amino acids. The germline gives CDR1 LGHNA, CDR2 YSLEER.

Many counts were recorded for this clonotype. V usage is TRBV7-2 and J usage is TRBJ2-1, with D possibly being TRBD2 (6 bases). The CDR3 is 15 residues long. Trimming took 4 bases from V and 4 from J, leaving 14 bases between them. Germline assignment: CDR1 SGHTA and CDR2 FQGNSA. The CDR3, as DNA: TGTGCCAGCAGCTCCTTTGGCGGGGATTACAATGAGCAGTTCTTC. Its protein product is CASSSFGGDYNEQFF. The variable domain in full, completed from reference TRBV7-2 and TRBJ2-1, reads GAGVSQSPSNKVTEKGKDVELRCDPISGHTALYWYRQSLGQGLEFLIYFQGNSAPDKSGLPSDRFSAERTGGSVSTLTIQRTQQEDSAVYLCASSSFGGDYNEQFFGPGTRLTVL.

Comments on this clonotype: Just one base apart from a much larger clone, this may be a read error. Likely a read error: the CDR3 ends without its conserved phenylalanine or tryptophan. This rearrangement joins TRBV5-6 to TRBJ1-6; D unclear. There are 14 residues in the CDR3. The germline V and J ends were trimmed by 0 bases and 7 bases, with 8 bases remaining between them. Germline V gene sequence: CDR1 SGHDT, CDR2 YYEEEE. CDR3 loop: CASSLDSLNSPLHS. Here the CDR3 DNA reads TGTGCCAGCAGCTTGGACAGTTTGAATTCACCCCTCCACTCT.

This clonotype was found many times. The chain uses TRBV7-9 and TRBJ1-5; possibly TRBD1 for D (6 bases). Germline lookup yields CDR1 SEHNR and CDR2 FQNEAQ (reference sequence). The CDR3 spans 15 residues. V lost 3 bases and J lost 6, with 15 bases in between. CDR3 sequence: CASSLDTGLGQPQHF. The CDR3 DNA is TGTGCCAGCAGCTTGGATACAGGGCTTGGTCAGCCCCAGCATTTT.

This clonotype was detected ten times or more. The J gene is TRBJ2-7, the V gene TRBV30; D gene uncertain. Deletions cut 3 bases from V and 0 bases from J, with 9 bases between. Germline CDR1 reads GTSNPN; CDR2 reads SVGIG (reference sequence). The CDR3 runs 13 residues. CDR3 nucleotides: TGTGCCTGGAGGGACGGCGGCTCCTACGAGCAGTACTTC. Translated, it gives CAWRDGGSYEQYF. Full variable domain (missing parts from reference TRBV30 and TRBJ2-7): SQTIHQWPATLVQPVGSPLSLECTVEGTSNPNLYWYRQAAGRGLQLLFYSVGIGQISSEVPQNLSASRPQDRQFILSSKKLLLSDSGFYLCAWRDGGSYEQYFGPGTRLTVT.

V gene TRBV11-2 combines with J gene TRBJ2-3; D not certain. Trimming stripped 1 base from V and 2 bases from J, with 10 bases between. CDR3 size: 15 residues. Germline loops: CDR1 SGHAT, CDR2 FQNNGV. In DNA, the CDR3 is TGTGCCAGCAGCTTAGTTTGGAGCGACACAGATACGCAGTATTTT. Translated: CASSLVWSDTDTQYF.

The chain uses TRBV2 and TRBJ2-3, with 8 bases that match TRBD1. The V and J ends lost 7 bases and 6 bases, in that order; junction bases with no gene match: 9. The CDR3 length is 14 residues. CDR1 and CDR2 from the germline V gene are SNHLY and FYNNEI. The CDR3 sequence is CASKGPGGDDTQYF. For the CDR3, the DNA is TGTGCCAGCAAGGGTCCAGGGGGCGACGATACGCAGTATTTT.

This clonotype was counted many times. This chain uses TRBV4-3 with TRBJ2-1; 8 bases match TRBD2. The CDR3 has 16 residues. V lost 1 base and J lost 7; bases outside the gene matches: 9. CDR1 and CDR2 (germline): LGHNA, YSLEER. CDR3 in amino acids: CASSQGTSLEVNEQFF. The CDR3 DNA follows: TGCGCCAGCAGCCAAGGGACTAGCTTAGAGGTTAATGAGCAGTTCTTC.

This clonotype has just a few counts. This chain links TRBV5-5 with TRBJ2-7, with 8 bases lining up with TRBD1. V shed 0 bases, J shed 3 bases, and the junction held 5 bases outside the gene matches. Germline V gives CDR1 SGHKS, CDR2 YYEKEE (reference sequence). The CDR3 extends over 15 amino acids. The CDR3 DNA follows: TGTGCCAGCAGCTTGGTGGCAGGGGGCTTCTACGAGCAGTACTTC. Its translation: CASSLVAGGFYEQYF.

This clonotype showed up many times. The chain has TRBV7-9 and TRBJ2-1; 8 nucleotides match TRBD1. V trimming: 7 bases; J trimming: 8 bases; junction bases outside the gene matches: 10. The CDR3 loop spans 14 amino acids. Per the germline V gene, CDR1 is SEHNR and CDR2 is FQNEAQ (reference sequence). The CDR3 DNA reads TGTGCCAGCACCGATCAGGGGGCTGAGGATGAGCAGTTCTTC. Translated: CASTDQGAEDEQFF.

This clonotype was detected ten times or more. This chain joins TRBV19 and TRBJ2-3; a possible D gene is TRBD1 (6 bases). The CDR3 is 15 amino acids. Germline loops: CDR1 LNHDA, CDR2 SQIVND (reference sequence). V was cut by 6 bases and J by 0 bases, with 13 bases left in between. The CDR3: CASSHGQSSTDTQYF. The DNA of the CDR3 is TGTGCCAGTAGCCATGGACAGTCTAGCACAGATACGCAGTATTTT.

The rearrangement joins TRBV7-9 to TRBJ1-2; no reliable D call. Germline V lookup: CDR1 SEHNR, CDR2 FQNEAQ (reference sequence). The V end was cut by 1 base, the J end by 1 base, with 4 bases between. CDR3 size: 13 residues. The CDR3 protein is CASSLDNNYGYTF. CDR3 nucleotides: TGTGCCAGCAGCTTAGACAATAACTATGGCTACACCTTC.

Turning to this clonotype: A single base separates this from a much larger clone, so it may be a read error. CDR3 residues: CSATGTEGYEQYF. The CDR3 DNA follows: TGCAGTGCTACCGGGACAGAAGGATACGAGCAGTACTTC. The rearrangement joins TRBV20-1 to TRBJ2-7; 7 bases are shared with TRBD1. The V and J ends lost 4 bases and 4 bases, in that order; junction bases with no gene match: 7. This CDR3 region has 13 residues. The germline CDR1 and CDR2 sequences are DFQATT and SNEGSKA (reference sequence).

At least ten counts were recorded for this clonotype. The V call is TRBV9, the J call TRBJ2-3; no firm D call. This CDR3 is built from 15 residues. V lost 0 bases and J 1 base, leaving 9 bases between the germline ends. The V gene's germline CDR1 is SGDLS and CDR2 YYNGEE. The CDR3 DNA follows: TGTGCCAGCAGCGTAGCAAACCCCGGCACAGATACGCAGTATTTT. Its translation is CASSVANPGTDTQYF.